Listed here is a single T cell receptor (beta chain). Germline V gives CDR1 ENHRY, CDR2 SYGVKD. The CDR3 totals 15 residues. With 5 bases removed from V and 1 base from J, the gap between germline ends came to 11 bases. TCRdb keeps only in-frame clones here, not all; method: immunoSEQ multiplex PCR. This sample yields roughly 500,000 clones, of which around nine tenths are seen a single time; 6.5% to 8.5% belongs to the top ten. The data stem from a study of blood T cell repertoires in COVID-19. In the study overall: Some COVID-19 samples were acute and others convalescent; all came from the United States, Italy and Spain. PBMCs, B-cell-depleted T cells, or T cells were the source of the cDNA or gDNA that made up the material.

The chain carries TRBV10-3 and TRBJ2-2, with D maybe TRBD2 (6 bases). Sequenced: PBMCs or T cells enriched from blood (not recorded which). This TCR was sampled from a woman aged 55-69 years who had recovered from COVID-19. The CDR3 spells CAISLGGENTGELFF. The CDR3 bases are TGTGCCATCAGTCTGGGCGGGGAGAACACCGGGGAGCTGTTTTTT.